Listed below are T cell receptor beta chains from one sample, sequenced in a study of CD8+CD57+ T cells in acquired aplastic anemia. One entry per CDR3 protein, called by TCRdb with MiXCR from the reads. This sample yields roughly 180,000 distinct CDR3 sequences, of which around 63% are seen a single time; approximately 46% belongs to the top ten. Sequences were obtained from sorted CD4+, CD8+, or CD8+CD57+ T cells (not recorded which) from PBMCs. The receptors originated from a human donor with aplastic anemia. CDR3s include the opening cysteine and the closing phenylalanine or tryptophan. A D gene is named only where the DNA matches it firmly. Some rows mark clone size as missing; the rest say once, few, many or name a class of expanded clone.

>.|TRBV29-1|TRBJ2-3|11|.
TGCAGCGTTGAAGATCCATTCACAGGGTCTTTT
CSVEDPFTGSF
>.|TRBV7-9|TRBJ2-7|17|TRBD1
TGTGCCAGCACCACCTCAAAAGGGACAGGGGAACCCTACGAGCAGTACTTC
CASTTSKGTGEPYEQYF
>.|TRBV20-1|TRBJ2-1|15|.
TGCAGTGCTAGAGATACCCAGAGGGCCTACAATGAGCAGTTCTTC
CSARDTQRAYNEQFF
>.|TRBV20-1|TRBJ2-5|13|.
TGCAGTGCTCGTGAATGGCTCCGGACTAATATGTACTTC
CSAREWLRTNMYF
>.|TRBV20-1|TRBJ1-4|14|TRBD1
TGCAGTGCTAGTAAATCTGGGACAGTTAATGAACTGTTTTTT
CSASKSGTVNELFF
>.|TRBV7-7|TRBJ2-7|15|.
TGTGCCAGCAGCGTAGACGGTGAGGGGATAAGCGAGCAGTACTTC
CASSVDGEGISEQYF
>.|TRBV24-1|TRBJ2-6|16|.
TGTGCCACCAGTGACCTACAGGGATCTGGGGCCAACGTCCTGACTTTC
CATSDLQGSGANVLTF
>.|TRBV27|TRBJ1-5|15|TRBD1
TGTGCCAGCAGTCCTGAACAGGGGTCCAATCAGCCCCAGCATTTT
CASSPEQGSNQPQHF
>many|TRBV29-1|TRBJ1-1|14|.
TGCAGCGTTGCGTTGCTTGCAGACAACACTGAAGCTTTCTTT
CSVALLADNTEAFF
>many|TRBV4-1|TRBJ2-7|15|.
TGCGCCAGCAGCCAAGGTGCGGGGCCTATCTACGAGCAGTACTTC
CASSQGAGPIYEQYF
>.|TRBV29-1|TRBJ2-7|16|TRBD1
TGCAGCGTTGCGGCCGATAGGGACAGGGCGAGTGACGAGCAGTACTTC
CSVAADRDRASDEQYF
>.|TRBV10-1|TRBJ1-1|16|.
TGCGCCAGCAGTGAGGGGGGGGCCATTGAAGGGAAGGAAGCTTTCTTT
CASSEGGAIEGKEAFF
>.|TRBV29-1|TRBJ2-1|11|.
TGCAGCGCGACCTTATTCAATGAGCAGTTCTTC
CSATLFNEQFF
>.|TRBV29-1|TRBJ2-2|16|.
TGCAGCGTCGCGTCGGAGGGACCGTGGGACACCGGGGAGCTGTTTTTT
CSVASEGPWDTGELFF
>.|TRBV19|TRBJ2-1|15|.
TGTGCCAGTAGTACGGCCCGGGAATTAGGAGATACGCAGTTCTTC
CASSTARELGDTQFF
>few|TRBV20-1|TRBJ2-7|13|TRBD1
TGCAGTTACAGAGACAGGGGGCTGTACGAGCAGTACTTC
CSYRDRGLYEQYF
>.|TRBV20-1|TRBJ2-7|15|.
TGCAGTGCTAGAGATCGGACCTTGAGCTCCTACGAGCAGTACTTC
CSARDRTLSSYEQYF
>once|TRBV7-6|TRBJ2-1|17|TRBD2
TGTGCCAGCAGCTTAGCGACTAGCGGGGGGGCGACCGATGAGCAGTTCTTC
CASSLATSGGATDEQFF
>.|TRBV20-1|TRBJ1-1|14|TRBD1
TGCAGTGCTAGAGAGTCCGGGACAGGGCCTGAAGCTTTCTTT
CSARESGTGPEAFF
>.|TRBV10-2|TRBJ1-5|14|.
TGCGCCAGCAGTGAGTCGGAGGGAATCATGCCCCAGCATTTT
CASSESEGIMPQHF
>.|TRBV12-3/TRBV12-4|TRBJ1-1|15|TRBD1
TGTGCCAGCAGTTTGGGACGCAGGGGGGACACTGAAGCTTTCTTT
CASSLGRRGDTEAFF
>.|TRBV19|TRBJ2-7|14|TRBD2
TGTGCCAGCAGCTCCATAGCGGGAGGGGGCGAGCAGTACTTC
CASSSIAGGGEQYF
>.|TRBV7-9|TRBJ2-2|16|TRBD2
TGTGCCAGCAGCTTGGCTAGCGGGATCAACACCGGGGAGCTGTTTTTT
CASSLASGINTGELFF
>few|TRBV7-9|TRBJ1-6|14|TRBD1
TGTGCCAGCAGCGGACAGGGAGGTAATTCACCCCTCCACTTT
CASSGQGGNSPLHF
>.|TRBV20-1|TRBJ1-5|14|.
TGCAGTGCTAGGATTCCGGTTGGCAATCAGCCCCAGCATTTT
CSARIPVGNQPQHF
>.|TRBV19|TRBJ2-3|12|.
TGTGCCAGTAGTCATTACACAGATACGCAGTATTTT
CASSHYTDTQYF
>.|TRBV7-7|TRBJ2-7|13|.
TGTGCTAGCAGCCGGGATCCGAGCAATGAGCAGTACTTC
CASSRDPSNEQYF
>many|TRBV4-1|TRBJ2-7|13|.
TGCGCCAGCAGCCAAGAGCAGGGGTACGAGCAGTACTTC
CASSQEQGYEQYF
>.|TRBV6-5|TRBJ2-6|14|TRBD1
TGTGCCACCAGACAGGGAGATGGGGCCAACGTCCTGACTTTC
CATRQGDGANVLTF
>.|TRBV9|TRBJ2-5|14|.
TGTGCCAGCAGCTCCCGGGGAGGGGGCGAGACCCAGTACTTC
CASSSRGGGETQYF
>.|TRBV7-8|TRBJ2-3|15|.
TGTGCCAGCAGCTTAGTGGAAGGGGACCCGGATACGCAGTATTTT
CASSLVEGDPDTQYF
>.|TRBV20-1|TRBJ2-7|12|.
TGCAGTGCTAGCCTCGGGGTTGGGGAGCAGTACTTC
CSASLGVGEQYF
>.|TRBV9|TRBJ2-3|14|.
TGTGCCAGCAGCCCAAGTGGGCAGGGGGATACGCAGTATTTT
CASSPSGQGDTQYF
>.|TRBV6-5|TRBJ2-5|13|.
TGTGCCAGCAGCGACGACTATTACGAGACCCAGTACTTC
CASSDDYYETQYF
>many|TRBV30|TRBJ1-1|12|.
TGTGCCTGCTTACCTGGGTACACTGAAGCTTTCTTT
CACLPGYTEAFF
>.|TRBV20-1|TRBJ2-7|13|.
TGCAGTGCCCTTACTAACAACTGGTACGAGCAGTACTTC
CSALTNNWYEQYF
>.|TRBV19|TRBJ1-1|13|.
TGTGCCAGTAGTTTCGGGGGATTCACTGAAGCTTTCTTT
CASSFGGFTEAFF
>.|TRBV19|TRBJ1-1|12|.
TGTGCCAGTAGTGAGGGGCGGGGTGAAGCTTTCTTT
CASSEGRGEAFF
>.|TRBV20-1|TRBJ2-7|14|.
TGCAGTGCTAGAGGGACGGCGGGTATCCCCGAGCAGTACTTC
CSARGTAGIPEQYF
>few|TRBV7-9|TRBJ2-7|14|TRBD1
TGTGCCAGCAGCTTAGAGGGGGCGCCCCACGAGCAGTACTTC
CASSLEGAPHEQYF
>.|TRBV7-9|TRBJ1-1|14|.
TGTGCCAGCAGCTTAGGGCAGGTACACACTGAAGCTTTCTTT
CASSLGQVHTEAFF
>.|TRBV2|TRBJ1-6|15|TRBD1
TGTGCCAGCAGTGAAGAGGGACAGGAGAATTCACCCCTCCACTTT
CASSEEGQENSPLHF
>.|TRBV7-8|TRBJ1-1|15|TRBD1
TGTGCCAGCAGCGACCCGGGACAGCGGAACACTGAAGCTTTCTTT
CASSDPGQRNTEAFF
>many|TRBV20-1|TRBJ2-7|14|.
TGCAGTGCTAGCTTTAAAGGGAGCTCCTACGAGCAGTACTTC
CSASFKGSSYEQYF
>.|TRBV5-6|TRBJ1-6|14|.
TGTGCCAGCAGCCGCGAATTCTATAATTCACCCCTCCACTTT
CASSREFYNSPLHF
>.|TRBV4-2|TRBJ1-6|16|TRBD1
TGTGCCAGCAGCGCGAGGGACAGCCTGGCCAATTCACCCCTCCACTTT
CASSARDSLANSPLHF
>.|TRBV3-1|TRBJ1-2|17|TRBD1
TGTGCCAGCAGCCAAGGAGGGACAGGGGGGACCAACTATGGCTACACCTTC
CASSQGGTGGTNYGYTF
>.|TRBV10-1|TRBJ1-6|13|.
TGCGCCAGCAACAATGGCTATAATTCACCCCTCCACTTT
CASNNGYNSPLHF
>.|TRBV29-1|TRBJ1-1|13|.
TGCAGCGTTTCAAAGGAAATGAACACTGAAGCTTTCTTT
CSVSKEMNTEAFF
>.|TRBV7-2|TRBJ1-2|14|TRBD1
TGTGCCAGCAGCATCTCCCGGGACAGCTATGGCTACACCTTC
CASSISRDSYGYTF